Sequencing of this TCR beta chain was carried out in a study of T-cell reconstitution after alpha-beta-depleted transplantation in children. Whole-study findings and limits: The main origin of T-cell counts and diversity one year after transplant was newly produced T cells. Certain patients had high TCRbeta diversity at day 60, and it came from recipient T cells and thymic progenitors that survived. Where alpha-beta T cells came from about two months after transplant was reportedly several hundred expanded graft clones.

The germline CDR1 and CDR2 sequences are MNHEY and SVGAGI. J lost 3 bases, V lost 5 bases, and 3 bases had no gene match. This CDR3 contains 15 residues. This clonotype was seen a handful of times. The antigen remains unidentified. Unique molecular identifiers were incorporated when the TCRbeta library was constructed. TCRdb re-analysed the PCR reads in MiXCR, keeping a single row per CDR3 protein. This table holds 330,000 or so distinct CDR3 sequences, over 7.5% found once. The sample consisted of peripheral blood, taken 360 days after TCRalphabeta/CD19-depleted stem cell transplant. This sequence originates from a female patient under 10 years old who had a stem cell transplant for Fanconi anemia, so the T cells may come from the graft donor. This chain uses TRBV6-5 with TRBJ1-4; 10 positions agree with TRBD1. CDR3 residues: CASSPGQGANEKLFF. In DNA form, the CDR3 reads TGTGCCAGCAGTCCCGGACAGGGGGCTAATGAAAAACTGTTTTTT.